This record covers a single T cell receptor beta chain. Patients got 3 mg/kg IV nivolumab weeks 1, 4, 7, 10, then biweekly through week 26. The V and J ends lost 1 base and 4 bases, in that order; junction bases with no gene match: 0. The CDR3 sequence is 14 residues long. In germline, CDR1 is SGHRS, CDR2 YFSETQ. The entry originates in a study of ipilimumab plus nivolumab after autologous stem cell transplantation. The method was immunoSEQ multiplex PCR; TCRdb's version includes in-frame clones alone and lacks a portion of them. The repertoire has about 47,000 clones, roughly 90% of them found once; the top ten carry 0.7% to 0.95%.

The sequence was collected from a male donor with multiple myeloma. V is TRBV5-1 and J is TRBJ2-5; 11 bases agree with TRBD2. The specimen was PBMCs, collected in a trial of ipilimumab plus nivolumab as post-transplant consolidation. CDR3 protein: CASSLLAGGETQYF. The CDR3 DNA reads TGCGCCAGCAGCTTGCTAGCGGGGGGAGAGACCCAGTACTTC.